This TCR beta chain stems from a study of cytomegalovirus exposure and HLA in healthy donors. The study ran its PCR with 60 Vbeta and 13 Jbeta primers. Some clones are missing from TCRdb's copy, which holds only in-frame ones; the method was immunoSEQ multiplex PCR. The table has 65,000 to 95,000 clones, around 76% seen once. These donors, healthy bone marrow donors, were studied. The receptor was isolated from a male donor in good health and CMV-seropositive. Sequenced sample: PBMCs.

CDR3: CASSTVQGNTGELFF. CDR3 bases: TGTGCCAGCAGTACGGTACAGGGAAACACCGGGGAGCTGTTTTTT. This chain uses TRBV9 with TRBJ2-2; weak D call: TRBD1 (6 bases). The CDR3 contains 15 residues. V lost 5 bases and J lost 2, with 13 bases in between. From germline, CDR1 is SGDLS and CDR2 YYNGEE.